Here is one T cell receptor beta chain with its context. The data were obtained in a study of CD8 T cells in Susac syndrome. The RNA, roughly 0.5 to 1 ug, was put through reverse transcription using random hexamers. Across 54 Vbeta and 13 Jbeta, TCR beta CDR3 was amplified with immunoSEQ multiplex PCR. TCRdb ran MiXCR on the immunoSEQ multiplex PCR reads and lists one entry per CDR3 protein. The sample contains some 170,000 distinct CDR3 sequences, 94% of which appear only once. CD8+ and CD4+ blood T cells underwent TCR beta sequencing. Treatment-naive patients with stable or active relapsing-remitting disease served as multiple sclerosis controls. It was negative isolation that provided the CD8+ and CD4+ T cells, whereas TEMRA cells were enriched by FACS. V was trimmed by 2 bases and J by 0 bases, leaving 20 bases between them. This CDR3 spans 19 amino acids. Germline values: CDR1 LGHNA, CDR2 YSLEER.

The chain has TRBV4-3 and TRBJ1-3; tentatively, D is TRBD1 (5 bases). Material for sequencing was CD4+ T cells from PBMCs. The receptor comes from a human donor with multiple sclerosis. CDR3 in amino acids: CASSQNPPGGVVSGNTIYF. CDR3 nucleotides: TGCGCCAGCAGCCAAAATCCCCCGGGGGGGGTGGTCTCTGGAAACACCATATATTTT.